The 12 T cell receptor beta chains below were found in one sample sequenced in a study of OX40 agonist ivuxolimab in advanced cancers. Assay: immunoSEQ multiplex PCR; the TCRdb copy retains only in-frame clones and omits some. Of 45,000 to 55,000 clones in the sample, about 86% were seen once. This sample comprised CD4+ or CD8+ T cells sorted from blood, obtained in a trial of the OX40 agonist ivuxolimab. All receptors derive from an adult with an advanced solid tumor such as melanoma, head and neck, liver or kidney cancer.

The chain recombines TRBV5-1 with TRBJ1-2, with D possibly being TRBD1 (5 bases). CDR1 SGHRS and CDR2 YFSETQ come from the germline V gene. The germline V and J ends were trimmed by 0 bases and 8 bases, with 14 bases remaining between them. The CDR3 sequence is 14 residues long. The CDR3: CASSLASRVQGYTF. CDR3 nucleotide sequence: TGCGCCAGCAGCTTGGCCAGCAGGGTTCAGGGCTACACCTTC.

The chain uses TRBV7-9 and TRBJ2-1, with D perhaps matching TRBD2 (6 bases). The V end was cut by 4 bases, the J end by 9 bases, with 13 bases between. The CDR3 extends over 13 amino acids. CDR1 SEHNR and CDR2 FQNEAQ come from the germline V gene (reference sequence). Here the CDR3 reads CASSSSGGIEQFF. In DNA, the CDR3 is TGTGCCAGCAGCTCTAGTGGCGGGATTGAGCAGTTCTTC.

This clone has just a few counts. The gene calls are TRBV6-5 and TRBJ2-7, with TRBD2 matching over 9 bases. Germline V gene lookup returns CDR1 MNHEY and CDR2 SVGAGI. This CDR3 contains 14 residues. V gave up 7 bases and J gave up 2 bases; unmatched junction bases: 6. In DNA, the CDR3 is TGTGCCAGCATTAGGGCTAGCGGGGCCTACGAGCAGTACTTC. It codes for CASIRASGAYEQYF.

This clone appeared once. The V and J genes are TRBV10-3 and TRBJ2-2; 12 bases match TRBD2. CDR1 ENHRY and CDR2 SYGVKD come from the germline V gene. There are 18 residues in the CDR3. The trim removed 7 bases at V and 3 bases at J, leaving 12 bases unmatched. CDR3 coding DNA: TGTGCCATCACCCGGGACAAGACTAGCGGGAGCTACACCGGGGAGCTGTTTTTT. It is translated as CAITRDKTSGSYTGELFF.

The gene calls are TRBV7-2 and TRBJ2-7, with TRBD2 identical over 7 bases. CDR1 is SGHTA, CDR2 FQGNSA, per germline. V shed 3 bases and J 5 bases; nucleotides not matched to a gene: 7. CDR3 length: 14 residues. The CDR3 DNA reads TGTGCCAGCAGCTTTGGATCGGGAGGCCACGAGCAGTACTTC. Its translation: CASSFGSGGHEQYF.

The chain is built from TRBV18 and TRBJ2-3; D is undetermined. The CDR3 extends over 14 amino acids. Germline CDR1 KGHSH, CDR2 LQKENI. V was pared by 4 bases and J by 0 bases, with 8 bases between. CDR3 protein: CASSLKISTDTQYF. The DNA for the CDR3 is TGTGCCAGCTCACTAAAGATAAGCACAGATACGCAGTATTTT.

The chain is built from TRBV4-1 and TRBJ1-3; D gene uncertain. Trimming took 0 bases from V and 7 from J, leaving 10 bases between them. Germline assignment: CDR1 MGHRA and CDR2 YSYEKL. This CDR3 has 14 residues. CDR3 DNA sequence: TGCGCCAGCAGCCAAGACGAGGGTCCGAACACCATATATTTT. This translates into CASSQDEGPNTIYF.

The rearrangement links TRBV7-2 to TRBJ1-1; 7 bases fit TRBD1. V shed 1 base and J 5 bases; nucleotides not matched to a gene: 4. This CDR3 is 14 amino acids long. CDR1 and CDR2 from the germline V gene are SGHTA and FQGNSA. Here the CDR3 reads CASSLVTGETEAFF. CDR3 sequence (DNA): TGTGCCAGCAGCTTAGTAACAGGGGAGACTGAAGCTTTCTTT.

The chain couples TRBV19 to TRBJ1-5; D call uncertain. The V and J ends lost 7 bases and 0 bases respectively, with 7 bases between them. The CDR3 is 13 residues long. Germline V CDR1 and CDR2: LNHDA, SQIVND (reference sequence). The DNA for the CDR3 is TGTGCCAGTAATCCGTATAGCAATCAGCCCCAGCATTTT. Translation gives CASNPYSNQPQHF.

The chain links TRBV5-5 to TRBJ2-7; possible D gene TRBD1, 6 bases. The CDR3 covers 13 residues. CDR1 is SGHKS and CDR2 is YYEKEE in the germline V gene (reference sequence). V was trimmed by 4 bases and J by 5 bases, leaving 13 bases between them. CDR3 DNA sequence: TGTGCCAGCAGCCGAACAGGGTCAAACGAGCAGTACTTC. Amino acids: CASSRTGSNEQYF. Filled out from reference TRBV5-5 and TRBJ2-7, the complete variable domain reads DAGVTQSPTHLIKTRGQQVTLRCSPISGHKSVSWYQQVLGQGPQFIFQYYEKEERGRGNFPDRFSARQFPNYSSELNVNALLLGDSALYLCASSRTGSNEQYFGPGTRLTVT.

This clone is a singleton in its sample. In DNA, the CDR3 is TGTGCCAGCAGTGAGCAGGACTGGGCCAACGTCCTGACTTTC. Amino acid sequence: CASSEQDWANVLTF. The rearrangement joins TRBV6-1 to TRBJ2-6; weak D call: TRBD2 (5 bases). Germline V CDR1 and CDR2: MNHNS, SASEGT. Deletions cut 3 bases from V and 5 bases from J, with 8 bases between. The CDR3 has 14 amino acids.

This sequence joins TRBV5-1 and TRBJ2-5, with D tentatively TRBD2 (6 bases). V gave up 3 bases and J gave up 5 bases, with 17 bases separating them. The germline V gene has CDR1 SGHRS and CDR2 YFSETQ. CDR3 length: 15 residues. CDR3 region: CASSSPGGDRETQYF. The CDR3 region has the DNA TGCGCCAGCAGCTCGCCCGGGGGAGATCGGGAGACCCAGTACTTC.